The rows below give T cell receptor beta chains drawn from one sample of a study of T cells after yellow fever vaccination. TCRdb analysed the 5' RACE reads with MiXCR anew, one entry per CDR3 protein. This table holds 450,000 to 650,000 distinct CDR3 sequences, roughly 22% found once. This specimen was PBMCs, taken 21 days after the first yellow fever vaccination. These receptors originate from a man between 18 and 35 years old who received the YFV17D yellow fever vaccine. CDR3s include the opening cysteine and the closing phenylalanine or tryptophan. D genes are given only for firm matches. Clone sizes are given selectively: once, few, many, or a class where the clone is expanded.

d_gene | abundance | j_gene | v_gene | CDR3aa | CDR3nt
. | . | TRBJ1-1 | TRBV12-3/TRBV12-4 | CASSPTVRPNTEAFF | TGTGCCAGCAGTCCTACCGTGCGTCCGAACACTGAAGCTTTCTTT
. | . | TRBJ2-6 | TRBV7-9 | CATESAGNPGANVLTF | TGTGCCACCGAGTCGGCGGGCAATCCTGGGGCCAACGTCCTGACTTTC
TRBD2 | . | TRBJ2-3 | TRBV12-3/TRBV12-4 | CASSSVPGIAGGTDTQYF | TGTGCCAGCAGTTCCGTCCCGGGCATAGCGGGGGGCACAGATACGCAGTATTTT
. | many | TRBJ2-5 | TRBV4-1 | CASSQAPGEIQETQYF | TGCGCCAGCAGCCAAGCACCAGGGGAGATTCAAGAGACCCAGTACTTC
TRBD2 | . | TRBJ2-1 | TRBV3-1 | CASSRLPGGVSYNEQFF | TGTGCCAGCAGCCGCCTACCCGGGGGGGTTTCCTACAATGAGCAGTTCTTC
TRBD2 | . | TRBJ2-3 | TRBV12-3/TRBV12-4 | CASSISGGAADTQYF | TGTGCCAGCAGTATAAGCGGGGGGGCCGCAGATACGCAGTATTTT
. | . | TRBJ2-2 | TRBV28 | CASGQIRYTGELFF | TGTGCCAGCGGTCAGATACGGTACACCGGGGAGCTGTTTTTT
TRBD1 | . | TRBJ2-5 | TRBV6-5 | CASSYARVTGEETQYF | TGTGCCAGCAGTTACGCGAGAGTAACAGGGGAAGAGACCCAGTACTTC
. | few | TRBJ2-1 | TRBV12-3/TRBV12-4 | CASTSLYNEQFF | TGTGCCAGCACCTCCCTCTACAATGAGCAGTTCTTC
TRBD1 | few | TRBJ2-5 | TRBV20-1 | CSLGRGETQYF | TGCAGCCTGGGCAGGGGGGAGACCCAGTACTTC
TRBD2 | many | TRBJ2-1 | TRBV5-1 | CASSRAGGPNEQFF | TGCGCCAGCAGCCGAGCGGGGGGGCCGAATGAGCAGTTCTTC
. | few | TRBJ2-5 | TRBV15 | CATSRVAGAEGQETQYF | TGTGCCACCAGCAGAGTTGCAGGGGCGGAAGGTCAAGAGACCCAGTACTTC
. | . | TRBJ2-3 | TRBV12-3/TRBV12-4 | CASTMGGAGTDTQYF | TGTGCCAGCACCATGGGGGGGGCAGGCACAGATACGCAGTATTTT
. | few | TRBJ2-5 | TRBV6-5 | CASSYGVQPEETQYF | TGTGCCAGCAGTTATGGGGTGCAGCCGGAAGAGACCCAGTACTTC
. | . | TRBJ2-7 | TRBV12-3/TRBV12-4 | CASSLGTGSLYEQYF | TGTGCCAGCAGTTTAGGGACGGGGAGTCTTTACGAGCAGTACTTC
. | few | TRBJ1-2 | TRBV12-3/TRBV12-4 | CASSQMINYGYTF | TGTGCCAGCAGCCAGATGATTAACTATGGCTACACCTTC
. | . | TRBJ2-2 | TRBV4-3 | CASSHFANTGELFF | TGCGCCAGCAGCCATTTCGCGAACACCGGGGAGCTGTTTTTT
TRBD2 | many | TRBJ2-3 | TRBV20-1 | CSARSWRESTDTQYF | TGCAGTGCTAGAAGCTGGCGGGAGAGCACAGATACGCAGTATTTT
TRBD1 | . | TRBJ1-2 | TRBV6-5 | CASSYWSGGTANYGYTF | TGTGCCAGCAGTTACTGGTCTGGGGGGACAGCGAACTATGGCTACACCTTC
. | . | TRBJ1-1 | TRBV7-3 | CASSLRPLGAPNTEAFF | TGTGCCAGCAGCTTAAGGCCGTTGGGGGCCCCGAACACTGAAGCTTTCTTT
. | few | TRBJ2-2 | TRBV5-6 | CAMANGVTGELFF | TGTGCCATGGCGAATGGAGTCACCGGGGAGCTGTTTTTT
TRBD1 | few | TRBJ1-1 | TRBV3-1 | CASSRGTGKNTEAFF | TGTGCCAGCAGCCGAGGGACAGGGAAGAACACTGAAGCTTTCTTT
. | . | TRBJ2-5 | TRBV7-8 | CASSLVGGQTQYF | TGTGCCAGCAGCTTAGTCGGGGGGCAGACCCAGTACTTC
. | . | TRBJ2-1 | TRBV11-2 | CASSLGGETFSEQFF | TGTGCCAGCAGCTTAGGAGGTGAAACATTCAGTGAGCAGTTCTTC
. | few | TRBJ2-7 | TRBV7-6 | CASSSPGKTYEQYF | TGTGCCAGCAGCTCTCCAGGGAAAACCTACGAGCAGTACTTC
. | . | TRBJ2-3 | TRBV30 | CAWIPGSGTDTQYF | TGTGCCTGGATACCGGGTAGCGGCACAGATACGCAGTATTTT
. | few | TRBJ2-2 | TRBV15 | CATSRGGSQGTGELFF | TGTGCCACCAGCCGAGGAGGATCACAGGGAACCGGGGAGCTGTTTTTT
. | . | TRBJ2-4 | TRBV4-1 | CASSRGVSWGDIQYF | TGCGCCAGCAGCCGGGGGGTCTCGTGGGGTGACATTCAGTACTTC
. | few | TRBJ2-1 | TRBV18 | CASSPPTGNYYNEQFF | TGTGCCAGCTCACCACCGACGGGTAATTACTACAATGAGCAGTTCTTC